The rows below give T cell receptor beta chains drawn from one sample of a study of blood T cells in healthy people across ages. Each CDR3 protein gets one entry after TCRdb re-called the 5' RACE reads with MiXCR. The data show about 1,800,000 distinct CDR3 sequences, roughly 30% seen once. The specimen was blood. These receptors were taken from a woman in her thirties in good health. The CDR3 runs from the conserved cysteine through the conserved F or W. D genes are given only for firm matches. The size field is filled for only some rows; it gives once, few, many or a size class.

TRBV9,TRBJ2-1,TRBD1,many,CASSVPGTGSDNEQFF,TGTGCCAGCAGCGTTCCCGGGACAGGGTCTGACAATGAGCAGTTCTTC
TRBV19,TRBJ2-7,TRBD1,-,CASSSRRTGKYEQYF,TGTGCCAGTAGTTCCCGGCGGACAGGGAAATACGAGCAGTACTTC
TRBV7-2,TRBJ2-3,TRBD2,-,CASSPASGGRDTQYF,TGTGCCAGCAGCCCCGCTAGCGGGGGCAGGGATACGCAGTATTTT
TRBV5-1,TRBJ2-5,-,-,CASNRAKFFQETQYF,TGCGCCAGCAACAGGGCCAAATTTTTCCAAGAGACCCAGTACTTC
TRBV5-1,TRBJ2-7,-,many,CASSAPDRLTYEQYF,TGCGCCAGCAGCGCGCCTGACAGACTTACCTACGAGCAGTACTTC
TRBV7-2,TRBJ2-5,-,few,CASSLKLPGETQYF,TGTGCCAGTAGCTTGAAACTCCCGGGAGAGACCCAGTACTTC
TRBV29-1,TRBJ2-5,-,few,CSVEDRATAGETQYF,TGCAGCGTTGAAGATCGGGCTACGGCGGGGGAGACCCAGTACTTC
TRBV20-1,TRBJ2-5,-,few,CSAPSGTQETQYF,TGCAGTGCTCCCTCCGGGACCCAAGAGACCCAGTACTTC
TRBV6-6,TRBJ2-2,TRBD1,few,CASSSTGGAGGPGELFF,TGTGCCAGCAGTTCTACAGGGGGCGCTGGGGGACCCGGGGAGCTGTTTTTT
TRBV12-3/TRBV12-4,TRBJ2-7,-,-,CTSILRGSGSYEQYF,TGTACCAGCATTTTGCGGGGCTCCGGCTCCTACGAGCAGTACTTC
TRBV7-9,TRBJ2-3,-,-,CASSSRPRFSISSTDTQYF,TGTGCCAGCAGCTCGAGACCACGGTTTAGCATTTCTAGCACAGATACGCAGTATTTT
TRBV28,TRBJ2-5,-,many,CASPRPGGFGETQYF,TGTGCCAGCCCCCGCCCGGGCGGATTTGGGGAGACCCAGTACTTC
TRBV4-2,TRBJ2-2,TRBD1,-,CASSPGTGEITGELFF,TGTGCCAGCAGCCCGGGGACAGGGGAAATTACCGGGGAGCTGTTTTTT
TRBV5-1,TRBJ2-3,-,-,CASSLAEGAPSTDTQYF,TGCGCCAGCAGCTTGGCCGAAGGGGCACCGAGCACAGATACGCAGTATTTT
TRBV12-3/TRBV12-4,TRBJ2-3,-,-,CASSPDFSTDTQYF,TGTGCCAGCAGCCCCGATTTTAGCACAGATACGCAGTATTTT
TRBV6-5,TRBJ1-5,-,-,CASSKTENQPQHF,TGTGCCAGCAGCAAGACAGAGAATCAGCCCCAGCATTTT
TRBV29-1,TRBJ2-1,TRBD2,-,CSVGRGGNNNEQFF,TGCAGCGTTGGGCGGGGGGGTAACAACAATGAGCAGTTCTTC
TRBV20-1,TRBJ1-6,-,few,CSAPSPSANSPLHF,TGCAGTGCTCCTTCGCCGAGTGCCAATTCACCCCTCCACTTT
TRBV30,TRBJ2-4,TRBD1,-,CAWSAPPTDRGRNIQYF,TGTGCCTGGAGTGCACCTCCGACGGACAGGGGAAGAAACATTCAGTACTTC
TRBV7-2,TRBJ2-1,-,many,CASSPSGADGEQFF,TGTGCCAGCAGCCCGTCGGGGGCGGACGGAGAGCAGTTCTTC
TRBV9,TRBJ1-6,-,few,CASSVGGATPLHF,TGTGCCAGCAGCGTAGGAGGCGCGACACCCCTCCACTTT
TRBV28,TRBJ1-1,TRBD1,-,CAGSLSDRVTEAFF,TGTGCCGGCAGTTTATCTGACAGGGTCACTGAAGCTTTCTTT
TRBV18,TRBJ1-4,-,-,CASSPSYRIANEKLFF,TGTGCCAGCTCACCTTCCTACAGGATCGCTAATGAAAAACTGTTTTTT
TRBV6-6,TRBJ1-1,-,few,CASSYRRGPNTEAFF,TGTGCCAGCAGTTATCGCAGGGGCCCGAACACTGAAGCTTTCTTT
TRBV27,TRBJ2-3,-,-,CASSRGERLTDTQYF,TGTGCCAGCAGTAGGGGGGAAAGGTTGACAGATACGCAGTATTTT
TRBV29-1,TRBJ1-1,-,many,CSVEGGSATEAFF,TGCAGCGTTGAGGGGGGCTCGGCCACTGAAGCTTTCTTT
TRBV2,TRBJ2-7,-,many,CASSEPPGGGYEQYF,TGTGCCAGCAGTGAACCCCCGGGGGGCGGATACGAGCAGTACTTC
TRBV29-1,TRBJ2-1,TRBD2,-,CSVVGRATYNERFF,TGCAGCGTTGTCGGGAGGGCCACCTACAATGAGCGGTTCTTC
TRBV20-1,TRBJ2-4,-,-,CSARVAGEASKNIQYF,TGCAGTGCTAGAGTCGCCGGGGAGGCCTCCAAAAACATTCAGTACTTC
TRBV10-3,TRBJ2-3,TRBD2,few,CAISEFRIAGGKTDTQYF,TGTGCCATCAGTGAGTTCAGGATAGCGGGAGGGAAGACAGATACGCAGTATTTT
TRBV20-1,TRBJ2-1,TRBD2,few,CSATGGGLAGGRPYNEQFF,TGCAGTGCTACCGGCGGGGGACTAGCGGGGGGACGGCCCTACAATGAGCAGTTCTTC
TRBV29-1,TRBJ2-7,-,few,CSVVGMGSGPTYEQYF,TGCAGCGTTGTCGGGATGGGTAGCGGTCCAACCTACGAGCAGTACTTC
TRBV30,TRBJ2-1,TRBD1,-,CAWMTGTSGNEQFF,TGTGCCTGGATGACAGGGACGAGTGGAAATGAGCAGTTCTTC
TRBV27,TRBJ2-3,-,-,CASSFSQSRSTDTQYF,TGTGCCAGCAGTTTCTCTCAGTCCCGGAGCACAGATACGCAGTATTTT
TRBV13,TRBJ2-7,-,-,CASSFRGPDEQYF,TGTGCCAGCAGCTTCAGGGGCCCCGACGAGCAGTACTTC
TRBV20-1,TRBJ2-7,TRBD2,few,CSAPSGGLTYEQYF,TGCAGTGCTCCTAGCGGGGGGCTTACCTACGAGCAGTACTTC
TRBV25-1,TRBJ2-5,-,once,CASSETGKTQYF,TGTGCCAGCAGTGAAACAGGGAAGACCCAGTACTTC
TRBV5-1,TRBJ2-5,-,few,CASSLLGGQKETQYF,TGCGCCAGCAGCTTGTTAGGGGGACAAAAAGAGACCCAGTACTTC
TRBV6-6,TRBJ1-1,TRBD1,-,CASTLDRGVTEAFF,TGTGCCAGCACTTTGGACAGGGGAGTAACTGAAGCTTTCTTT
TRBV28,TRBJ1-1,-,-,CASSLRPGRENTEAFF,TGTGCCAGCAGTTTGAGACCAGGGCGAGAGAACACTGAAGCTTTCTTT
TRBV6-6,TRBJ2-5,TRBD2,-,CASSLPLREGLETQYF,TGTGCCAGCAGTTTACCTTTGCGGGAGGGCCTTGAGACCCAGTACTTC
TRBV20-1,TRBJ2-1,-,few,CSARVEVPYNEQFF,TGCAGTGCTAGAGTGGAGGTACCCTACAATGAGCAGTTCTTC
TRBV12-3/TRBV12-4,TRBJ1-1,-,-,CASSLDRGADTEAFF,TGTGCCAGCAGTTTAGATCGAGGCGCCGACACTGAAGCTTTCTTT
TRBV3-1,TRBJ2-3,-,-,CASSQRGIWDTQYF,TGTGCCAGCAGCCAACGGGGGATTTGGGATACGCAGTATTTT